In this sample, the clone carrying this T cell receptor beta chain turned up a few times. Its antigen is currently unknown. The data originate from a study of T-cell reconstitution after alpha-beta-depleted transplantation in children. Points from the study as a whole: By one year post-transplant, T-cell counts and diversity largely arose from T cells that were newly produced. In some patients, recipient T cells and intrathymic progenitors surviving conditioning explained high day-60 diversity. About two months after transplant, alpha-beta T cells reportedly came from several hundred expanded graft clones.

Researchers prepared the TCRbeta library using unique molecular identifiers, the study reports. TCRdb reprocessed the PCR reads via MiXCR and lists one record per CDR3 protein. The repertoire has 500,000 to 750,000 distinct CDR3 sequences, 13% of them found once; the top ten carry 2% to 2.5%. The V and J ends lost 2 bases and 0 bases, in that order; junction bases with no gene match: 1. Germline-derived CDR1 and CDR2 are SGHRS and YFSETQ. CDR3 size: 16 residues. Sequencing was performed on PBMCs, mostly from graft donor cells, taken 360 days after TCRalphabeta/CD19-depleted stem cell transplant. The clonotype originates from a male patient aged 5 to 17 who had a stem cell transplant for acute myeloid leukemia, so the T cells may come from the graft donor. This sequence joins TRBV5-1 and TRBJ2-2, with 10 bases matching TRBD1. Here the CDR3 DNA reads TGCGCCAGCAGCTTTGACAGGGGGCCGAACACCGGGGAGCTGTTTTTT. Translation gives CASSFDRGPNTGELFF.